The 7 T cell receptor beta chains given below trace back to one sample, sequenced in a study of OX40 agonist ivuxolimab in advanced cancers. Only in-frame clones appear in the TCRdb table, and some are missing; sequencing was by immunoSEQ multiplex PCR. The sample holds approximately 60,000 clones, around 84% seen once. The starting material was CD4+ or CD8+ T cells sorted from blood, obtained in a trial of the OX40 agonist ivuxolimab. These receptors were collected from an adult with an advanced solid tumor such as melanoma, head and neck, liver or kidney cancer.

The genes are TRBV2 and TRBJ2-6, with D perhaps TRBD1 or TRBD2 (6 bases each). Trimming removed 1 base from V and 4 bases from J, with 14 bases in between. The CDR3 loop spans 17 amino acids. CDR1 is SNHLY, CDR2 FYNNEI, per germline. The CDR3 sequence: CASSEGPGASGANVLTF. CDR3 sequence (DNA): TGTGCCAGCAGTGAAGGTCCGGGGGCCTCCGGGGCCAACGTCCTGACTTTC.

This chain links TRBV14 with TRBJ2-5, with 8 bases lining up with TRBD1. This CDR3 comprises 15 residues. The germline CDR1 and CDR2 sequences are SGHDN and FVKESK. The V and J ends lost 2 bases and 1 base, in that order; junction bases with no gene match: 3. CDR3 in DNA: TGTGCCAGCAGCCAAACGCAGGGGGCCCAAGAGACCCAGTACTTC. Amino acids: CASSQTQGAQETQYF.

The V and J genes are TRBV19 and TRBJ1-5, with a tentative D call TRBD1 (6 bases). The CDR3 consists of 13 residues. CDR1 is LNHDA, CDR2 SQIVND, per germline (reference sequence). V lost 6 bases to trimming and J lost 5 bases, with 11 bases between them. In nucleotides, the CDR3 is TGTGCCAGTAGAAAAAACAGGGATCAGCCCCAGCATTTT. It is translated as CASRKNRDQPQHF. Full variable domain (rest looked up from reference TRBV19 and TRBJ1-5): DGGITQSPKYLFRKEGQNVTLSCEQNLNHDAMYWYRQDPGQGLRLIYYSQIVNDFQKGDIAEGYSVSREKKESFPLTVTSAQKNPTAFYLCASRKNRDQPQHFGDGTRLSIL.

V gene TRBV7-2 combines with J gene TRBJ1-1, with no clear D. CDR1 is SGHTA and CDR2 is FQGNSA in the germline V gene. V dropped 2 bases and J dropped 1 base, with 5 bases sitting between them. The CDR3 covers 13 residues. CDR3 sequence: CASSLIENTEAFF. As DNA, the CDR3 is TGTGCCAGCAGCTTAATAGAGAACACTGAAGCTTTCTTT.

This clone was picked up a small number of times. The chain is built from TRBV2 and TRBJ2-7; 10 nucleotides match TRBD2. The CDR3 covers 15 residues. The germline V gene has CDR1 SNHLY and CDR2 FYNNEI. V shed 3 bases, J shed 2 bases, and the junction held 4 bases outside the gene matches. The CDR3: CASSEGSGGTYEQYF. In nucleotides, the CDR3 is TGTGCCAGCAGTGAGGGTAGCGGGGGGACCTACGAGCAGTACTTC.

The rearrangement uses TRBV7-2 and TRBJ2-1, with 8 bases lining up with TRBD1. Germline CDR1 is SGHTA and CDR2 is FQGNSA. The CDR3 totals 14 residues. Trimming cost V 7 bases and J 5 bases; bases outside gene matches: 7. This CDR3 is CASIRDRQNNEQFF. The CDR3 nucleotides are TGTGCCAGCATACGGGACAGGCAAAACAATGAGCAGTTCTTC.

The CDR3 nucleotides read TGTGCCAGCAGCCTCCCGGGGACAGAGTCGTGGACCGGGGAGCTGTTTTTT. The encoded protein is CASSLPGTESWTGELFF. V and J are TRBV11-2 and TRBJ2-2, with 7 bases identical to TRBD1. After removal of 5 bases from V and 5 bases from J, the junction contained 14 bases not matched to a gene. CDR1 is SGHAT and CDR2 is FQNNGV in the germline V gene. The CDR3 consists of 17 residues.